This entry describes one T cell receptor beta chain. The sample belongs to a study of blood T cells in healthy people across ages. A J-beta primer mix and a sample-barcoded 5' primer were used in a second PCR of roughly 6 to 11 cycles. Tags on each cDNA molecule came from a template-switch adaptor with 12 random nucleotides. Each sample yielded at least 3 million CDR3-containing paired-end reads. TCRdb fed the 5' RACE reads into MiXCR, producing one record per CDR3 protein. Seen here are around 1,500,000 distinct CDR3 sequences, roughly 40% observed once, and the top ten hold approximately 7.9%. The sample comprised blood. This clonotype originated in a woman between 18 and 29 years old in good health.

The chain's CDR3 is CASYNWGSGGYTF. As DNA, the CDR3 is TGTGCCAGCTACAATTGGGGCTCGGGGGGCTACACCTTC. The chain employs TRBV2 and TRBJ1-2; perhaps TRBD1 as D (5 bases). This CDR3 has 13 amino acids. Trimming shortened V by 8 bases and J by 8 bases, and 18 bases separated the two germline ends. Germline assignment: CDR1 SNHLY and CDR2 FYNNEI.